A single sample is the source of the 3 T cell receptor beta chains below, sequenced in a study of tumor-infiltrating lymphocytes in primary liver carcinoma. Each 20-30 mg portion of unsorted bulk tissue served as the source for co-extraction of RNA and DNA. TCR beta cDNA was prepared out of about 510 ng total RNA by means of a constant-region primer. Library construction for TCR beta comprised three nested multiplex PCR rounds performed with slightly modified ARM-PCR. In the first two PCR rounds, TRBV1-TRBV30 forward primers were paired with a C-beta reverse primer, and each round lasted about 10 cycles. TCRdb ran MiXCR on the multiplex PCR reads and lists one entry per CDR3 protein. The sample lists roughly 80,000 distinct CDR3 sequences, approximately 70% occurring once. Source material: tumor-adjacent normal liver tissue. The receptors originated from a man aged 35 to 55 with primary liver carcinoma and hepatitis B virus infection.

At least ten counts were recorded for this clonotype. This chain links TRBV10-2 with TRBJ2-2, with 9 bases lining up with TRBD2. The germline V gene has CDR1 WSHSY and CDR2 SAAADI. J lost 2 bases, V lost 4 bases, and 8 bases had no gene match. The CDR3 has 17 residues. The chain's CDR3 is CASSVKGLAHNTGELFF. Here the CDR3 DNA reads TGCGCCAGCAGTGTGAAAGGACTAGCGCACAACACCGGGGAGCTGTTTTTT.

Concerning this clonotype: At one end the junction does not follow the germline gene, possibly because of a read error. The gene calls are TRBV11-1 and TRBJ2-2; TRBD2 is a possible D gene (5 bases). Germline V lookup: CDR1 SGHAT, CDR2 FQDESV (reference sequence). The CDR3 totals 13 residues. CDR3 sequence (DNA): TGTGCCAACAGCATAGTACGTTTCGGGGAACTGTTTTTT. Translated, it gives CANSIVRFGELFF.

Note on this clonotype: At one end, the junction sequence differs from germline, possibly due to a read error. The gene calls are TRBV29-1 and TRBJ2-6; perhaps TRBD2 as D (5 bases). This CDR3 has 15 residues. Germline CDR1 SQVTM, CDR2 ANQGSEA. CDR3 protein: CSVELANPGANVLTF. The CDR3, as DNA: TGTAGCGTCGAATTGGCAAACCCTGGGGCCAACGTCCTGACTTTC.